The entry that follows covers one TCR beta chain sequence. Its specificity is not known. Some clones are missing from TCRdb's copy, which holds only in-frame ones; the method was immunoSEQ multiplex PCR. The sample records about 160,000 clones, around nine tenths being singletons. Germline lookup yields CDR1 MNHEY and CDR2 SMNVEV (reference sequence). The CDR3 covers 15 residues. V was clipped by 5 bases and J by 7 bases; unmatched bases: 10. These data originate in a study of T cell responses to AZD1222 COVID-19 vaccine. Study-level information: Second doses were pooled across both intervals (about 4 or about 12 weeks).

Findings and caveats of the study: White British donors predominated, females outnumbered males, and clonal diversity was possibly underestimated. None of the repertoires were sampled until the peak T cell response had passed.

The source was peripheral blood, collected on day 0 of AZD1222 vaccination. The V and J genes are TRBV27 and TRBJ2-7, with 11 bases identical to TRBD1. This receptor was taken from an adult in good health. CDR3 in amino acids: CASSRPDRGLEEQYF. The CDR3 bases are TGTGCCAGCAGTCGCCCGGACAGGGGGCTGGAGGAGCAGTACTTC.